This passage covers 14 T cell receptor beta chains from one sample sequenced in a study of CD8+CD57+ T cells in acquired aplastic anemia. Those patients picked for sequencing had displayed CD8+CD57+ cell expansion on flow cytometry. CDR3 and TCR beta VDJ profiling relied on a genomic DNA template. TCRdb reanalysed the reads using MiXCR and keeps one entry per CDR3 protein. The table shows roughly 250,000 distinct CDR3 sequences, with around half occurring only once. The sequenced material came from sorted CD4+, CD8+, or CD8+CD57+ T cells (not recorded which) from PBMCs. The receptors here all came from a human donor with aplastic anemia.

The chain has TRBV27 and TRBJ1-2; perhaps TRBD1 as D (5 bases). The CDR3 sequence is 13 residues long. Trimming pared 6 bases from V and 6 bases from J, leaving 14 bases between. Germline CDR1 MNHEY, CDR2 SMNVEV (reference sequence). DNA for the CDR3: TGTGCCAGCAGGCCCACAGGCGGGCATGGCTACACCTTC. This codes for CASRPTGGHGYTF.

In its sample, this clonotype was seen a few times. A much larger clonotype is one base distant, so this may be a read error. The chain uses TRBV9 and TRBJ1-1, with a weak D call TRBD1 (5 bases). The CDR3 covers 14 residues. Trimming stripped 0 bases from V and 3 bases from J, with 9 bases between. Germline assignment: CDR1 SGDLS and CDR2 YYNGEE. The CDR3 reads CASSVGGGDTEAFF. The CDR3 coding sequence is TGTGCCAGCAGCGTAGGGGGGGGGGACACTGAAGCTTTCTTT.

The rearrangement joins TRBV29-1 to TRBJ2-7; D is possibly TRBD2 (7 bases). The germline V gene has CDR1 SQVTM and CDR2 ANQGSEA. Trimming removed 4 bases from V and 0 bases from J, with 19 bases in between. The CDR3 sequence is 16 residues long. CDR3 sequence (DNA): TGCAGCGTTGTGGGGGGGCCTTCCGTAAGCTCCTACGAGCAGTACTTC. Translation: CSVVGGPSVSSYEQYF.

This clonotype has just one count. The rearrangement uses TRBV7-8 and TRBJ1-2, with D perhaps TRBD1 (5 bases). CDR1 is SGHVS, CDR2 FQNEAQ, per germline. The V end was cut by 1 base, the J end by 7 bases, with 10 bases between. The CDR3 consists of 13 residues. The CDR3 reads CASSLGLGGGYTF. CDR3 sequence (DNA): TGTGCCAGCAGCTTAGGCTTGGGGGGTGGCTACACCTTC. Combining the CDR3 with reference TRBV7-8 and TRBJ1-2 gives the whole variable domain GAGVSQSPRYKVAKRGQDVALRCDPISGHVSLFWYQQALGQGPEFLTYFQNEAQLDKSGLPSDRFFAERPEGSVSTLKIQRTQQEDSAVYLCASSLGLGGGYTFGSGTRLTVV.

This clonotype was recorded a few times. The V and J genes are TRBV2 and TRBJ2-7, with D possibly matching TRBD2 (6 bases). The CDR3 sequence is 11 residues long. Trimming took off 5 bases at V and 8 bases at J, with 10 bases between the two ends. Germline lookup yields CDR1 SNHLY and CDR2 FYNNEI. The DNA of the CDR3 is TGTGCCAGCAGTTCTGCGGGAAAGCAGTACTTC. This gives the protein CASSSAGKQYF.

Only one count was recorded for this clonotype. CDR3 nucleotides: TGTGCCAGCAGGACGGACAGGGCGAGGGATGAGCAGTTCTTC. Protein: CASRTDRARDEQFF. The chain combines TRBV2 with TRBJ2-1; 8 bases map to TRBD1. The J segment lost 8 bases and the V segment lost 6 bases, leaving 9 bases of the junction unmatched. This CDR3 is 14 amino acids long. The germline V gene encodes CDR1 SNHLY and CDR2 FYNNEI.

This clonotype was picked up many times. The genes are TRBV9 and TRBJ2-1; unclear D gene. The CDR3 is 14 amino acids. V gave up 0 bases and J gave up 7 bases, with 11 bases separating them. The V gene's germline CDR1 is SGDLS and CDR2 YYNGEE. CDR3 amino acids: CASSVDGGWNEQFF. Written as DNA, the CDR3 is TGTGCCAGCAGCGTAGACGGCGGATGGAATGAGCAGTTCTTC. Full variable domain (missing parts from reference TRBV9 and TRBJ2-1): DSGVTQTPKHLITATGQRVTLRCSPRSGDLSVYWYQQSLDQGLQFLIQYYNGEERAKGNILERFSAQQFPDLHSELNLSSLELGDSALYFCASSVDGGWNEQFFGPGTRLTVL.

This clonotype has just one count. The chain recombines TRBV7-8 with TRBJ2-7, with 9 nucleotides matching TRBD1. The CDR3 covers 13 residues. CDR1 and CDR2 from the germline V gene are SGHVS and FQNEAQ. J lost 5 bases, V lost 5 bases, and 4 bases had no gene match. DNA of the CDR3: TGTGCCAGCAGCAGGGACAGGGTGGACGAGCAGTACTTC. It codes for CASSRDRVDEQYF.

This clonotype has at least ten counts. This chain uses TRBV5-8 with TRBJ1-1; possibly TRBD1 for D (5 bases). The CDR3 consists of 14 residues. Per germline, CDR1 SGHTS and CDR2 YDEGEE. Trimming left V 6 bases short and J 4 bases short, with 16 bases between. CDR3 DNA: TGTGCCAGCACCTCAGGGAGTCGTGGCACTGAAGCTTTCTTT. Translation: CASTSGSRGTEAFF.

As concerns this clonotype: A read error may explain this, as a much larger clone is one base away. The chain employs TRBV13 and TRBJ2-7; a weak D match, TRBD1 (6 bases). Germline CDR1 PRHDT, CDR2 FYEKMQ (reference sequence). CDR3 size: 12 residues. V lost 8 bases to trimming and J lost 2 bases, with 10 bases between them. CDR3 nucleotides: TGTGCCAGCGGAAGGACAGCCTACGAGCAGTACTTC. It codes for CASGRTAYEQYF. Full variable domain (missing parts from reference TRBV13 and TRBJ2-7): AAGVIQSPRHLIKEKRETATLKCYPIPRHDTVYWYQQGPGQDPQFLISFYEKMQSDKGSIPDRFSAQQFSDYHSELNMSSLELGDSALYFCASGRTAYEQYFGPGTRLTVT.

This clonotype appeared a few times. V and J are TRBV12-3 or TRBV12-4 and TRBJ2-1, with a weak D call TRBD2 (5 bases). V lost 3 bases to trimming and J lost 7 bases, with 16 bases between them. This CDR3 spans 15 amino acids. The CDR3 here is CASSLVTDWPNEQFF. As DNA, the CDR3 is TGTGCCAGCAGTTTGGTCACGGACTGGCCAAATGAGCAGTTCTTC.

This clonotype has just a few counts. The V and J genes are TRBV20-1 and TRBJ2-6; D possibly corresponds to TRBD1 (6 bases). The germline V gene has CDR1 DFQATT and CDR2 SNEGSKA (reference sequence). Trimming left V 6 bases short and J 2 bases short, with 11 bases between. The CDR3 loop spans 14 amino acids. Here the CDR3 reads CSATQGAGANVLTF. In nucleotides, the CDR3 is TGCAGTGCGACACAGGGTGCTGGGGCCAACGTCCTGACTTTC.

A few counts support this clonotype. The chain recombines TRBV5-1 with TRBJ2-7; TRBD1 matches 7 bases. The CDR3 consists of 16 residues. V shed 0 bases, J shed 2 bases, and the junction held 8 bases outside the gene matches. CDR1 and CDR2 (germline): SGHRS, YFSETQ. The CDR3 DNA reads TGCGCCAGCAGCTTGGCCCCACAGGGGAAGACCTACGAGCAGTACTTC. It yields the protein CASSLAPQGKTYEQYF.

The rearrangement links TRBV24-1 to TRBJ2-7, with 7 bases fitting TRBD1. This CDR3 is 13 amino acids long. V lost 4 bases and J lost 4; bases outside the gene matches: 3. CDR1 is KGHDR, CDR2 SFDVKD, per germline. The CDR3 DNA reads as TGTGCCACCAGTGAGTCACAGGGGTACGAGCAGTACTTC. Encoded protein: CATSESQGYEQYF.